This record looks at one T cell receptor beta chain sequence and its context. Its antigen is undetermined. Use of 60 Vbeta and 13 Jbeta primers characterized the PCR. This table comes from immunoSEQ multiplex PCR, and its TCRdb copy is limited to in-frame clones, with some not included. This table has 200,000 or so clones, roughly 83% appearing once. The source of the sample is a study of cytomegalovirus exposure and HLA in healthy donors. V lost 5 bases and J 4 bases, leaving 11 bases between the germline ends. The CDR3 runs 13 residues. CDR1 and CDR2 (germline): SGHVS, FQNEAQ. The study, taken as a whole, reports: Another analysis was done later, and it associated around 15,000 TCR beta sequences with HLA alleles at 0.05 false discovery rate. Later, an analysis found that common viral pathogens appeared to be linked with several of the most significant clusters.

Sample: PBMCs. The clonotype was recovered from a male donor in good health and CMV-seropositive. V usage is TRBV7-8 and J usage is TRBJ1-2; the D is unclear. In DNA, the CDR3 is TGTGCCAGCAGCCCCCCACAGTCCTATGGCTACACCTTC. It encodes CASSPPQSYGYTF.